The sequence of this T cell receptor (beta chain) was determined in a study of T cell repertoires in cytomegalovirus infection. Findings and caveats of the study: Summed frequency of shared TCR beta families picked out CMV carriers who also had the relevant HLA. Ex vivo responses were dominated by HLA-C-restricted CMV-specific TCR beta clonotypes.

MiXCR was run by TCRdb on the reads, yielding one entry per CDR3 protein. This table holds fewer than 550,000 distinct CDR3 sequences, 16% found once. This clonotype has ten or more counts. What it binds is not known. Source material: CD8+ T cells from PBMCs. This receptor was taken from a human donor in good health (CMV status not recorded). Some clones in this sample may be carry-over from other donors' samples.

The CDR3 DNA reads as TGTGCCAGCAGTGGGGGGTACCAAGAGACCCAGTACTTC. It is translated as CASSGGYQETQYF. V is TRBV12-3 or TRBV12-4 and J is TRBJ2-5; D possibly corresponds to TRBD2 (6 bases). The V end was cut by 5 bases, the J end by 0 bases, with 7 bases between. The CDR3 totals 13 residues.